This entry describes one T cell receptor (beta chain). This specimen comes from a study of blood T cell repertoires in COVID-19. V lost 2 bases to trimming and J lost 4 bases, with 8 bases between them. The CDR3 is 14 amino acids. Germline CDR1 is LGHDT and CDR2 is YNNKEL (reference sequence). Adults between about 18 and 89 years of age took part from approximately 24 US areas. Categorization into cohorts depended on clinical history that participants reported. Here immunoSEQ multiplex PCR was the method, and the copy in TCRdb shows in-frame clones only, minus some. The profile shows under 300,000 clones, around 90% of them singletons.

The receptor was derived from a woman aged 40-49 years with acute COVID-19. Sequenced sample: PBMCs or T cells enriched from blood (not recorded which). The chain recombines TRBV3-1 (or the pseudogene TRBV3-2) with TRBJ1-4; D gene uncertain. The chain's CDR3 is CASSQFGSNEKLFF. The CDR3 DNA reads TGTGCCAGCAGCCAATTCGGGAGTAATGAAAAACTGTTTTTT.